A single sample gave rise to the 21 T cell receptor beta chains below, sequenced in a study of cytomegalovirus exposure and HLA in healthy donors. Method: immunoSEQ multiplex PCR; TCRdb's copy keeps in-frame clones and lacks some. The sample shows 300,000 to 400,000 clones, roughly 90% of them seen only once. The sample taken for sequencing was PBMCs. The receptor set was obtained from a man between 25 and 39 years old in good health and CMV-seronegative.

The chain carries TRBV4-3 and TRBJ2-1; D is possibly TRBD2 (6 bases). The V gene lost 0 bases and the J gene lost 5 bases, with 11 bases spanning the gap. Germline V gene lookup returns CDR1 LGHNA and CDR2 YSLEER. CDR3 length equals 15 residues. The CDR3 DNA follows: TGCGCCAGCAGCCAAGATGGTCGCGGGAACAATGAGCAGTTCTTC. Encoded protein: CASSQDGRGNNEQFF.

The chain recombines TRBV7-9 with TRBJ2-5, with 7 nucleotides matching TRBD2. The junction had 10 bases not matched to a gene; V was cut back by 5 bases and J by 4 bases. Germline loops: CDR1 SEHNR, CDR2 FQNEAQ (reference sequence). This CDR3 contains 15 residues. The CDR3 reads CASSPSRGGLETQYF. The CDR3 DNA reads TGTGCCAGCAGCCCCTCCCGCGGGGGTTTAGAGACCCAGTACTTC.

The CDR3 nucleotides are TGTGCCAGCAGCGCGTGGGACAGGGGAGGGGAAAAACTGTTTTTT. The encoded protein is CASSAWDRGGEKLFF. The chain couples TRBV5-6 to TRBJ1-4; TRBD1 agrees at 10 bases. The V and J ends lost 4 bases and 8 bases, in that order; junction bases with no gene match: 8. CDR3 size: 15 residues. Germline assignment: CDR1 SGHDT and CDR2 YYEEEE. Full variable domain (outside the CDR3, taken from reference TRBV5-6 and TRBJ1-4): DAGVTQSPTHLIKTRGQQVTLRCSPKSGHDTVSWYQQALGQGPQFIFQYYEEEERQRGNFPDRFSGHQFPNYSSELNVNALLLGDSALYLCASSAWDRGGEKLFFGSGTQLSVL.

The chain uses TRBV11-2 and TRBJ2-7; D is ambiguous. From germline, CDR1 is SGHAT and CDR2 FQNNGV. The CDR3 is 12 amino acids. Trimming removed 4 bases from V and 1 base from J, with 5 bases in between. The CDR3 nucleotides are TGTGCCAGCAGCTATTCATCCTACGAGCAGTACTTC. Its protein product is CASSYSSYEQYF.

Only one count was recorded for this clone. The genes are TRBV6-1 and TRBJ2-1; TRBD2 matches 8 bases. The CDR3 is 12 amino acids. V lost 7 bases, J lost 6 bases, and 2 bases stayed unmatched. Germline V gene data show CDR1 as MNHNS and CDR2 as SASEGT. CDR3 in DNA: TGTGCCAGCACGGGGGGGGGCAATGAGCAGTTCTTC. It is translated as CASTGGGNEQFF.

This clone was found a few times. The chain uses TRBV7-2 and TRBJ1-2; 11 nucleotides agree with TRBD1. The CDR3 length is 16 residues. Looked up from germline, CDR1 is SGHTA and CDR2 is FQGNSA. J lost 7 bases, V lost 1 base, and 8 bases had no gene match. CDR3 DNA: TGTGCCAGCAGCTTAGATGTTGGAGGGACAGGGGGTGGCTACACCTTC. Protein sequence: CASSLDVGGTGGGYTF.

The rearrangement uses TRBV5-4 and TRBJ2-3, with TRBD1 identical over 10 bases. The germline CDR1 and CDR2 sequences are SGHNT and YYREEE (reference sequence). Trimming at V came to 2 bases and at J to 4 bases, leaving 10 bases not matched to a gene. The CDR3 has 17 amino acids. In DNA, the CDR3 is TGTGCCAGCAGCTTAAGGGACAGGGGTCTCCAGGCAGATACGCAGTATTTT. It is translated as CASSLRDRGLQADTQYF.

This chain links TRBV9 with TRBJ2-6; 11 bases are a match to TRBD1. The CDR3 runs to 18 residues. V was pared by 7 bases and J by 0 bases, with 9 bases of the junction left unmatched. Germline lookup yields CDR1 SGDLS and CDR2 YYNGEE. CDR3 nucleotide sequence: TGTGCCAGCGGGGGACTCGGGACAGGGGGCTCTGGGGCCAACGTCCTGACTTTC. Translation gives CASGGLGTGGSGANVLTF.

This sequence joins TRBV11-2 and TRBJ2-1, with 13 bases matching TRBD2. Per germline, CDR1 SGHAT and CDR2 FQNNGV. The CDR3 runs 18 residues. The junction had 12 bases not matched to a gene; V was cut back by 4 bases and J by 6 bases. The CDR3 loop reads CASSSKKTSGGIGNEQFF. CDR3 DNA sequence: TGTGCCAGCAGCTCCAAAAAGACTAGCGGGGGGATCGGCAATGAGCAGTTCTTC.

Only a few counts were recorded for this clone. The CDR3 DNA sequence: TGTGCCAGCAGCTTAGCGTCAGGGCAGCTCGAGCAGTACTTC. It encodes CASSLASGQLEQYF. The chain carries TRBV7-6 and TRBJ2-7, with D possibly TRBD1 on 5 matching bases. Germline values: CDR1 SGHVS, CDR2 FNYEAQ. This CDR3 has 14 residues. V lost 0 bases, J lost 6 bases, and 12 bases lay in between. The variable domain in full, completed from reference TRBV7-6 and TRBJ2-7, reads GAGVSQSPRYKVTKRGQDVALRCDPISGHVSLYWYRQALGQGPEFLTYFNYEAQQDKSGLPNDRFSAERPEGSISTLTIQRTEQRDSAMYRCASSLASGQLEQYFGPGTRLTVT.

The chain is built from TRBV4-3 and TRBJ1-2; no reliable D call. The CDR3 is 15 amino acids. Germline V gives CDR1 LGHNA, CDR2 YSLEER. With 3 bases removed from V and 4 bases from J, the gap between germline ends came to 15 bases. The CDR3: CASSQSIRSIYGYTF. In DNA form, the CDR3 reads TGCGCCAGCAGCCAGTCCATTAGGAGCATCTATGGCTACACCTTC.

This sequence joins TRBV7-2 and TRBJ1-6; unclear D gene. Per the germline V gene, CDR1 is SGHTA and CDR2 is FQGNSA. Trimming took off 7 bases at V and 0 bases at J, with 16 bases between the two ends. The CDR3 loop spans 17 amino acids. CDR3 in DNA: TGTGCCAGCACCCAGGAGGGCTCGAGCTCCTATAATTCACCCCTCCACTTT. As protein: CASTQEGSSSYNSPLHF.

The J gene is TRBJ2-5, the V gene TRBV7-9, with 7 bases identical to TRBD2. V was clipped by 5 bases and J by 4 bases; unmatched bases: 7. Germline CDR1 reads SEHNR; CDR2 reads FQNEAQ (reference sequence). This CDR3 contains 14 residues. CDR3 bases: TGTGCCAGCAGCACAGCTGCTAGCGGAGAGACCCAGTACTTC. Translation: CASSTAASGETQYF.

CDR3 bases: TGTGCCAGCAGTTCCCCGACAGGGAGAAGAGAAAACACCATATATTTT. It codes for CASSSPTGRRENTIYF. V is TRBV6-6 and J is TRBJ1-3; 7 bases map to TRBD1. The J segment lost 6 bases and the V segment lost 4 bases, leaving 12 bases of the junction unmatched. Germline CDR1 is MNHNY and CDR2 is SVGAGI (reference sequence). This CDR3 spans 16 amino acids.

V usage is TRBV6-5 and J usage is TRBJ1-2, with 11 positions matching TRBD1. V gave up 6 bases and J gave up 8 bases; unmatched junction bases: 5. The CDR3 is 13 amino acids. Germline loops: CDR1 MNHEY, CDR2 SVGAGI. The CDR3 DNA reads TGTGCCAGCAGGGACAGGGGGCGGGAGGGCTACACCTTC. This sequence encodes CASRDRGREGYTF.

The chain has TRBV6-5 and TRBJ1-1; the D is unclear. The CDR3 covers 15 residues. Germline V lookup: CDR1 MNHEY, CDR2 SVGAGI. V dropped 0 bases and J dropped 0 bases, with 8 bases sitting between them. The CDR3 reads CASSYSGLVNTEAFF. The DNA of the CDR3 is TGTGCCAGCAGTTACTCTGGCCTGGTGAACACTGAAGCTTTCTTT.

The CDR3 region has the DNA TGTGCCAGCAGCTGCCCTTTCTTCCTACTTAATGAAAAACTGTTTTTT. Its translation is CASSCPFFLLNEKLFF. This sequence joins TRBV5-6 and TRBJ1-4, with D unresolved. Germline CDR1 SGHDT, CDR2 YYEEEE. V was shortened by 3 bases and J by 4 bases, with 16 bases between the two germline ends. The CDR3 extends over 16 amino acids.

This clone showed up just once. The chain couples TRBV7-9 to TRBJ2-7; TRBD1 is a possible D gene (6 bases). This CDR3 region has 14 residues. The V gene's germline CDR1 is SEHNR and CDR2 FQNEAQ (reference sequence). Trimming pared 3 bases from V and 5 bases from J, leaving 14 bases between. The CDR3 nucleotides are TGTGCCAGCAGCTTGGACCCCTCAGGGGACGAGCAGTACTTC. Its translation is CASSLDPSGDEQYF.

This clone was seen a few times. The sample contains more than one DNA sequence encoding this CDR3. The V and J genes are TRBV5-1 and TRBJ2-7, with 9 bases matching TRBD1. The ends lost 0 bases at V and 3 bases at J; junction bases unmatched: 4. The CDR3 consists of 15 residues. The germline gives CDR1 SGHRS, CDR2 YFSETQ. The CDR3 bases are TGCGCCAGCAGCTTGGAGGGACAGGGAGGCTACGAGCAGTACTTC. Translation: CASSLEGQGGYEQYF.

This clone was seen once. CDR3: CASSQLGQGGYTF. CDR3 bases: TGTGCCAGCAGCCAACTGGGACAGGGTGGCTACACCTTC. The chain joins TRBV4-2 to TRBJ1-2; 9 bases agree with TRBD1. The CDR3 spans 13 residues. Germline V gene lookup returns CDR1 LGHNA and CDR2 YNFKEQ. The junction had 2 bases not matched to a gene; V was cut back by 2 bases and J by 7 bases.

This sequence joins TRBV2 and TRBJ2-3; 9 bases align to TRBD2. CDR3 length: 17 residues. V was pared by 3 bases and J by 1 base, with 8 bases of the junction left unmatched. Germline-derived CDR1 and CDR2 are SNHLY and FYNNEI. This CDR3 reads CASSETPLAGGTDTQYF. The DNA of the CDR3 is TGTGCCAGCAGTGAGACGCCTTTAGCGGGGGGCACAGATACGCAGTATTTT.